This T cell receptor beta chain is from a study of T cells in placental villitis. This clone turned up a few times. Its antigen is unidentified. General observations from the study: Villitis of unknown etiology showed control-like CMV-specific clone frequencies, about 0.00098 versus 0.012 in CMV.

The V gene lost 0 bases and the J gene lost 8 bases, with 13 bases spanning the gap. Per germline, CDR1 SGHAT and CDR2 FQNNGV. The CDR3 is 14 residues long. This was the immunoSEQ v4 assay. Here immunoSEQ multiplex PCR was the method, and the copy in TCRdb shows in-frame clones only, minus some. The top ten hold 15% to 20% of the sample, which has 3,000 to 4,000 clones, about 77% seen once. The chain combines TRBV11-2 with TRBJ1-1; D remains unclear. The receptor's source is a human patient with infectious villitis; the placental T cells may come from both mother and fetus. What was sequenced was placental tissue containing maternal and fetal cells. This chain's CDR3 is CASSLDHEGQEAFF. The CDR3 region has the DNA TGTGCCAGCAGCTTAGACCACGAAGGGCAGGAAGCTTTCTTT.